This TCR beta chain was documented in a study of shared clonotypes between healthy human individuals. Roughly 280 ng DNA, roughly 30,000 T cell genomes, went into unsorted PBMC replicate PCRs. Some clones are missing from TCRdb's copy, which holds only in-frame ones; the method was immunoSEQ multiplex PCR. The sample includes some 490,000 clones, more than 65% of them seen just once. The CDR3 is made up of 13 amino acids. The germline CDR1 and CDR2 sequences are MGHDK and SYGVNS. The V end was cut by 2 bases, the J end by 2 bases, with 4 bases between. This clone was observed once. The sequenced material came from PBMCs. This chain connects TRBV25-1 to TRBJ1-5; D gene uncertain. The clonotype was recovered from a woman aged 40 to 50 in good health. Some clones in this sample may be carry-over from other donors' samples. CDR3 amino acids: CASSEGGNQPQHF. The CDR3 bases are TGTGCCAGCAGTGAAGGGGGCAATCAGCCCCAGCATTTT.